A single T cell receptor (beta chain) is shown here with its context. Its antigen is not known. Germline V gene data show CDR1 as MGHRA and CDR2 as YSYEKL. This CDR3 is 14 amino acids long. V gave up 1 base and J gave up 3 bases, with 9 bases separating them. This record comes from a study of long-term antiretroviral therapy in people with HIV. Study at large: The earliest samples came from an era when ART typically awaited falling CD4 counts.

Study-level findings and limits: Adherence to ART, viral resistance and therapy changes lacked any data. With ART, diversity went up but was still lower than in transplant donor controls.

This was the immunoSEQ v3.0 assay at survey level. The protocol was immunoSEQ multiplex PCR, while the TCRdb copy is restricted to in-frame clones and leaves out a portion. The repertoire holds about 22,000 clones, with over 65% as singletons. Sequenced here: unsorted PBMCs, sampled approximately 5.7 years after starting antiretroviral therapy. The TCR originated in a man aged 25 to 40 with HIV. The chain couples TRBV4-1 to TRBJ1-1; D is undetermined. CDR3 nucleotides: TGCGCCAGCAGCCAAGGGAACGGGTACACTGAAGCTTTCTTT. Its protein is CASSQGNGYTEAFF.